Presented here are 28 T cell receptor beta chains from one specimen sequenced in a study of control samples from healthy donors and cancer patients. Sequencing was performed with immunoSEQ multiplex PCR; in TCRdb, only in-frame clones are kept and a portion is missing. The data contain around 100,000 clones, under 95% of them singletons. The sequenced material came from blood. These receptors came from a woman aged 18-29 years in good health.

The rearrangement uses TRBV5-3 and TRBJ1-5, with D maybe TRBD1 (5 bases). TRBV5-3 is placed among ORFs of uncertain function. Trimming left V 3 bases short and J 11 bases short, with 21 bases between. CDR3 length: 15 residues. DNA for the CDR3: TGTGCCAGAAGCTCCTACCGGGACCGGGCTTCAGCCCAGCATTTT. Its translation is CARSSYRDRASAQHF.

The CDR3: CASSPQTVYNEQFF. The DNA for the CDR3 is TGTGCCAGCAGCCCCCAGACTGTATACAATGAGCAGTTCTTC. The chain combines TRBV7-8 with TRBJ2-1, with D hard to call. The length of the CDR3 is 14 residues. V dropped 5 bases and J dropped 4 bases, with 12 bases sitting between them. CDR1 is SGHVS, CDR2 FQNEAQ, per germline.

The gene calls are TRBV3-1 (or the pseudogene TRBV3-2) and TRBJ1-5, with 8 bases fitting TRBD1. After removal of 4 bases from V and 2 bases from J, the junction contained 1 base not matched to a gene. The CDR3 consists of 14 residues. The germline gives CDR1 LGHDT, CDR2 YNNKEL (reference sequence). DNA of the CDR3: TGTGCCAGCAGCCCGACAGGGGGCAATCAGCCCCAGCATTTT. It encodes CASSPTGGNQPQHF.

This chain joins TRBV3-1 (or the pseudogene TRBV3-2) and TRBJ2-3; 13 positions agree with TRBD2. Germline values: CDR1 LGHDT, CDR2 YNNKEL (reference sequence). V lost 0 bases and J lost 1; bases outside the gene matches: 4. The CDR3 runs to 18 residues. This CDR3 reads CASSQDPGTSGGTDTQYF. DNA for the CDR3: TGTGCCAGCAGCCAAGATCCTGGGACTAGCGGGGGCACAGATACGCAGTATTTT.

The chain carries TRBV4-3 and TRBJ2-7; TRBD2 aligns across 12 bases. The CDR3 loop spans 14 amino acids. Germline assignment: CDR1 LGHNA and CDR2 YSLEER. The V and J ends lost 3 bases and 4 bases, in that order; junction bases with no gene match: 1. CDR3 DNA sequence: TGCGCCAGCAGCCAGGGGACTAGCGGGTACGAGCAGTACTTC. The encoded protein is CASSQGTSGYEQYF.

The chain joins TRBV18 to TRBJ1-1; the D is unclear. Trimming removed 1 base at V and 8 bases at J, with 8 bases between. The CDR3 is made up of 12 amino acids. Germline V gene data show CDR1 as KGHSH and CDR2 as LQKENI. CDR3 nucleotide sequence: TGTGCCAGCTCACCACGGCGGAGCGAAGCTTTCTTT. The encoded protein is CASSPRRSEAFF.

The J gene is TRBJ1-1, the V gene TRBV9; D gene uncertain. CDR3 length equals 12 residues. Germline CDR1 and CDR2: SGDLS and YYNGEE. The V and J ends lost 0 bases and 3 bases respectively, with 3 bases between them. DNA of the CDR3: TGTGCCAGCAGCGTAGGAGACACTGAAGCTTTCTTT. Translating it yields CASSVGDTEAFF. Full variable domain (outside the CDR3, taken from reference TRBV9 and TRBJ1-1): DSGVTQTPKHLITATGQRVTLRCSPRSGDLSVYWYQQSLDQGLQFLIQYYNGEERAKGNILERFSAQQFPDLHSELNLSSLELGDSALYFCASSVGDTEAFFGQGTRLTVV.

The V call is TRBV27, the J call TRBJ2-1, with D perhaps TRBD1 (6 bases). The CDR3 is made up of 15 amino acids. V dropped 0 bases and J dropped 5 bases, with 11 bases sitting between them. Germline CDR1 and CDR2: MNHEY and SMNVEV (reference sequence). In DNA, the CDR3 is TGTGCCAGCAGTTTATCGCCGGGACAAAACAATGAGCAGTTCTTC. Its translation: CASSLSPGQNNEQFF.

The rearrangement joins TRBV10-1 to TRBJ2-3; D remains unclear. CDR1 is WNHNN and CDR2 is SYGVQD in the germline V gene (reference sequence). The CDR3 has 13 amino acids. With 5 bases removed from V and 1 base from J, the gap between germline ends came to 7 bases. The CDR3 DNA sequence: TGCGCCAGCAGTTCTACCCGCACAGATACGCAGTATTTT. Translation gives CASSSTRTDTQYF.

The V and J genes are TRBV4-3 and TRBJ1-2, with D unresolved. Trimming took 2 bases from V and 4 from J, leaving 8 bases between them. The CDR3 length is 13 residues. Germline V CDR1 and CDR2: LGHNA, YSLEER. Written as DNA, the CDR3 is TGCGCCAGCAGCCAATTGGAAAGCTATGGCTACACCTTC. Residues: CASSQLESYGYTF.

The chain couples TRBV20-1 to TRBJ1-4; unclear D gene. There are 13 residues in the CDR3. The germline V gene has CDR1 DFQATT and CDR2 SNEGSKA (reference sequence). Trimming removed 3 bases from V and 7 bases from J, with 12 bases in between. The CDR3 here is CSASRRTGEKLFF. DNA of the CDR3: TGCAGTGCTAGTAGGAGGACCGGTGAAAAACTGTTTTTT.

This clone has just one count. This sequence joins TRBV9 and TRBJ2-1; 9 bases are a match to TRBD1. CDR1 and CDR2 from the germline V gene are SGDLS and YYNGEE. J was trimmed by 5 bases and V by 2 bases; bases with no gene match: 5. This CDR3 region has 15 residues. CDR3 region: CASSVSGTGHNEQFF. For the CDR3, the DNA is TGTGCCAGCAGCGTTTCCGGGACAGGGCACAATGAGCAGTTCTTC.

The CDR3 DNA is TGTGCCAGCAGGTCATATCTACGGGGTAACTATGGCTACACCTTC. Translating it yields CASRSYLRGNYGYTF. The chain recombines TRBV6-5 with TRBJ1-2, with unresolved D. CDR3 size: 15 residues. Germline V gives CDR1 MNHEY, CDR2 SVGAGI. The V end lost 6 bases, the J end lost 1 base, and 15 bases lay between the germline ends.

This chain links TRBV29-1 with TRBJ1-1; D is undetermined. Germline V CDR1 and CDR2: SQVTM, ANQGSEA. V was clipped by 4 bases and J by 1 base, with 10 bases between them. The CDR3 spans 13 residues. This CDR3 is CSVVALSNTEAFF. The CDR3 nucleotides are TGCAGCGTTGTGGCGCTTTCGAACACTGAAGCTTTCTTT. The whole variable domain, remainder taken from reference TRBV29-1 and TRBJ1-1, is SAVISQKPSRDICQRGTSLTIQCQVDSQVTMMFWYRQQPGQSLTLIATANQGSEATYESGFVIDKFPISRPNLTFSTLTVSNMSPEDSSIYLCSVVALSNTEAFFGQGTRLTVV.

The chain employs TRBV11-2 and TRBJ1-2; D not resolved. In germline, CDR1 is SGHAT, CDR2 FQNNGV. V was shortened by 2 bases and J by 0 bases, with 10 bases between the two germline ends. This CDR3 spans 15 amino acids. CDR3 in amino acids: CASSLMGSPNYGYTF. The CDR3 DNA is TGTGCCAGCAGCTTAATGGGGAGCCCTAACTATGGCTACACCTTC.

The rearrangement links TRBV9 to TRBJ1-4; D ambiguous. V dropped 0 bases and J dropped 0 bases, with 6 bases sitting between them. This CDR3 contains 15 residues. Germline assignment: CDR1 SGDLS and CDR2 YYNGEE. This CDR3 is CASSVGGTTNEKLFF. CDR3 DNA sequence: TGTGCCAGCAGCGTAGGAGGGACAACTAATGAAAAACTGTTTTTT.

CDR3 region: CAISGTSGSTYEQYF. The CDR3 DNA reads TGTGCCATCAGTGGTACTAGCGGGTCTACCTACGAGCAGTACTTC. The V call is TRBV10-3, the J call TRBJ2-7; 9 nucleotides agree with TRBD2. V lost 4 bases to trimming and J lost 2 bases; unmatched junction nucleotides: 6. Looked up from germline, CDR1 is ENHRY and CDR2 is SYGVKD. The CDR3 has 15 residues.

The gene calls are TRBV7-2 and TRBJ2-5, with a tentative D call TRBD2 (5 bases). Trimming took 1 base from V and 5 from J, leaving 14 bases between them. Germline V lookup: CDR1 SGHTA, CDR2 FQGNSA. CDR3 length equals 15 residues. The CDR3 loop reads CASSLDTGREETQYF. CDR3 DNA sequence: TGTGCCAGCAGCTTAGACACGGGAAGGGAGGAGACCCAGTACTTC.

The chain recombines TRBV7-2 with TRBJ1-2; TRBD1 matches at 8 bases. V was clipped by 2 bases and J by 9 bases; unmatched bases: 11. The germline CDR1 and CDR2 sequences are SGHTA and FQGNSA. The CDR3 contains 15 residues. The CDR3 is CASSLWLLTGERYTF. Here the CDR3 DNA reads TGTGCCAGCAGCTTATGGCTGTTGACAGGGGAACGCTACACCTTC.

The chain carries TRBV20-1 and TRBJ1-4; a possible D gene is TRBD1 (5 bases). This CDR3 contains 14 residues. Germline CDR1 DFQATT, CDR2 SNEGSKA (reference sequence). V was trimmed by 3 bases and J by 4 bases, leaving 12 bases between them. CDR3 in amino acids: CSASRDGLNEKLFF. The DNA of the CDR3 is TGCAGTGCTAGTCGGGACGGCCTTAATGAAAAACTGTTTTTT.

The CDR3 spells CASSLTGFNYGYTF. The CDR3 bases are TGTGCCAGCAGCTTGACAGGGTTTAACTATGGCTACACCTTC. This chain uses TRBV5-6 with TRBJ1-2; weak D call: TRBD1 (6 bases). This CDR3 contains 14 residues. Germline V gene sequence: CDR1 SGHDT, CDR2 YYEEEE. The V gene lost 1 base and the J gene lost 1 base, with 8 bases spanning the gap.

The chain has TRBV6-2 or TRBV6-3 and TRBJ1-4; D unresolved. Per the germline V gene, CDR1 is MNHEY and CDR2 is SVGEGT. There are 19 residues in the CDR3. The ends were cut back, 4 bases at V and 2 bases at J, with 23 bases in the middle. In DNA, the CDR3 is TGTGCCAGCAGTTTCTACCTCCGGGCCACTAGAGTCACTAATGAAAAACTGTTTTTT. Translation: CASSFYLRATRVTNEKLFF.

This clone came up once. The chain has TRBV27 and TRBJ2-1; D could derive from TRBD1 or TRBD2 (6 bases each). V lost 6 bases, J lost 3 bases, and 15 bases lay in between. Looked up from germline, CDR1 is MNHEY and CDR2 is SMNVEV (reference sequence). The CDR3 extends over 15 amino acids. This chain's CDR3 is CASREQGGFYNEQFF. DNA of the CDR3: TGTGCCAGCAGAGAACAGGGAGGCTTCTACAATGAGCAGTTCTTC.

The rearrangement uses TRBV5-6 and TRBJ2-7; 8 bases agree with TRBD1. From germline, CDR1 is SGHDT and CDR2 YYEEEE. The CDR3 has 15 amino acids. J gave up 3 bases and V 7 bases, and 12 bases lay outside the gene matches. Here the CDR3 reads CASGRRDRGGYEQYF. The DNA for the CDR3 is TGTGCCAGCGGTCGCCGCGACAGGGGAGGCTACGAGCAGTACTTC.

This chain connects TRBV6-5 to TRBJ1-5; D not certain. This CDR3 has 15 amino acids. In germline, CDR1 is MNHEY, CDR2 SVGAGI. Trimming shortened V by 5 bases and J by 3 bases, and 14 bases separated the two germline ends. CDR3 nucleotides: TGTGCCAGCAGTAATGACCGGGCCACCAATCAGCCCCAGCATTTT. Protein: CASSNDRATNQPQHF.

CDR3 region: CASSRRGGAGASGETQYF. In nucleotides, the CDR3 is TGTGCCAGCAGCCGCCGGGGAGGGGCGGGGGCCTCCGGGGAGACCCAGTACTTC. The rearrangement links TRBV3-1 (or the pseudogene TRBV3-2) to TRBJ2-5; D is possibly TRBD2 (7 bases). The CDR3 runs to 18 residues. Germline V gene sequence: CDR1 LGHDT, CDR2 YNNKEL (reference sequence). V lost 4 bases and J 5 bases, leaving 26 bases between the germline ends.

This rearrangement joins TRBV27 to TRBJ1-2; TRBD1 is a possible D gene (6 bases). CDR3 length equals 16 residues. Per the germline V gene, CDR1 is MNHEY and CDR2 is SMNVEV (reference sequence). V shed 0 bases and J shed 0 bases, with 11 bases lying between them. CDR3 region: CASSLSPGAANYGYTF. CDR3 coding DNA: TGTGCCAGCAGTTTATCCCCAGGGGCCGCTAACTATGGCTACACCTTC.

The CDR3 protein is CASSDVWAGGSYNSPLHF. The CDR3 nucleotides read TGTGCCAGCAGTGATGTGTGGGCAGGGGGATCCTATAATTCACCCCTCCACTTT. This chain connects TRBV6-1 to TRBJ1-6, with 7 bases fitting TRBD1. Unmatched junction bases numbered 9, after V lost 3 bases and J lost 1 base. The CDR3 is made up of 18 amino acids. Germline CDR1 reads MNHNS; CDR2 reads SASEGT.